Each of the 27 T cell receptor beta chains below was sequenced from the same sample in a study of T and B cells in COVID-19 patients. TRB rearrangements were amplified by multiplex PCR with BIOMED2 TRB-A/B primers. Using its own MiXCR run on the multiplex PCR reads, TCRdb lists one record per CDR3 protein. Of about 11,000 distinct CDR3 sequences in the sample, 30% were seen once. Each TRB amplification used about 220-500 ng of genomic DNA from blood. The sequenced sample was blood. These receptors were obtained from a human donor with active COVID-19.

This chain links TRBV7-2 with TRBJ2-1; the D gene is possibly TRBD2 (7 bases). The CDR3 runs 15 residues. The germline CDR1 and CDR2 sequences are SGHTA and FQGNSA. V dropped 5 bases and J dropped 7 bases, with 18 bases sitting between them. The CDR3 reads CASSPRGAIGNEQFF. The CDR3 coding sequence is TGTGCCAGCAGCCCCCGGGGGGCCATAGGAAATGAGCAGTTCTTC.

The CDR3 protein is CASSYILAAQETQYF. CDR3 nucleotides: TGTGCCAGCAGTTACATACTAGCGGCACAAGAGACCCAGTACTTC. The chain couples TRBV6-5 to TRBJ2-5; 8 bases fit TRBD2. This CDR3 comprises 15 residues. V lost 2 bases, J lost 2 bases, and 4 bases stayed unmatched. Germline CDR1 and CDR2: MNHEY and SVGAGI.

This clonotype rates as medium-sized. J is TRBJ2-3 and V is TRBV5-5; D ambiguous. Germline-derived CDR1 and CDR2 are SGHKS and YYEKEE (reference sequence). V was shortened by 0 bases and J by 3 bases, with 5 bases between the two germline ends. The CDR3 extends over 13 amino acids. The CDR3 sequence is CASSLDGTDTQYF. DNA of the CDR3: TGTGCCAGCAGCTTGGATGGTACAGATACGCAGTATTTT.

V and J are TRBV4-2 and TRBJ1-2; a possible D gene is TRBD1 (5 bases). V was pared by 0 bases and J by 3 bases, with 14 bases between. CDR3 size: 16 residues. The V gene's germline CDR1 is LGHNA and CDR2 YNFKEQ. Here the CDR3 DNA reads TGTGCCAGCAGCCAAGATCGTGGGCAGGGAGACTATGGCTACACCTTC. Translation gives CASSQDRGQGDYGYTF.

This chain connects TRBV18 to TRBJ1-6; 7 positions match TRBD1. Germline V lookup: CDR1 KGHSH, CDR2 LQKENI. Losses at the gene ends were 2 bases for V and 8 bases for J; bases not matched to a gene: 3. The CDR3 is made up of 14 amino acids. DNA for the CDR3: TGTGCCAGCTCACCAACTGACAGGGATTCACCCCTCCACTTT. Translating gives CASSPTDRDSPLHF.

This clonotype qualifies as medium-sized (0.01 to 0.1%). The chain carries TRBV5-6 and TRBJ2-2, with D tentatively TRBD2 (6 bases). The CDR3 sequence is 17 residues long. V was cut by 4 bases and J by 0 bases, with 16 bases left in between. CDR1 is SGHDT and CDR2 is YYEEEE in the germline V gene. CDR3 region: CASSVWTMIANTGELFF. The CDR3 coding sequence is TGTGCCAGCAGCGTCTGGACTATGATCGCGAACACCGGGGAGCTGTTTTTT.

V usage is TRBV6-1 and J usage is TRBJ2-7; D unclear. V was trimmed by 2 bases and J by 1 base, leaving 9 bases between them. The CDR3 consists of 14 residues. Per the germline V gene, CDR1 is MNHNS and CDR2 is SASEGT. CDR3 in DNA: TGTGCCAGCAGTGAATCTAGAAGATCCTACGAGCAGTACTTC. Translated: CASSESRRSYEQYF.

A few counts support this clonotype. The chain combines TRBV5-4 with TRBJ1-3, with a weak D call TRBD1 (5 bases). The CDR3 is 15 amino acids. The V end was cut by 4 bases, the J end by 0 bases, with 11 bases between. In germline, CDR1 is SGHNT, CDR2 YYREEE (reference sequence). In nucleotides, the CDR3 is TGTGCCAGCAGCCGCCGGGGGTCCTCTGGAAACACCATATATTTT. Translated: CASSRRGSSGNTIYF. Full variable domain (missing parts from reference TRBV5-4 and TRBJ1-3): ETGVTQSPTHLIKTRGQQVTLRCSSQSGHNTVSWYQQALGQGPQFIFQYYREEENGRGNFPPRFSGLQFPNYSSELNVNALELDDSALYLCASSRRGSSGNTIYFGEGSWLTVV.

By sample fraction, this clonotype is medium-sized (0.01 to 0.1%). The chain carries TRBV11-1 and TRBJ2-7; TRBD1 aligns across 7 bases. The V gene's germline CDR1 is SGHAT and CDR2 FQDESV (reference sequence). The ends lost 1 base at V and 2 bases at J; junction bases unmatched: 11. This CDR3 spans 17 amino acids. The CDR3 DNA follows: TGTGCCAGCAGCTTAGAGGCGTGGGACAGTAGACCCTACGAGCAGTACTTC. The encoded protein is CASSLEAWDSRPYEQYF.

This clonotype appeared a few times. The chain uses TRBV6-5 and TRBJ2-4, with TRBD2 matching over 9 bases. The ends lost 0 bases at V and 16 bases at J; junction bases unmatched: 13. CDR1 MNHEY and CDR2 SVGAGI come from the germline V gene. CDR3 length: 15 amino acids. In nucleotides, the CDR3 is TGTGCCAGCAGTTACTCGCCAGCGGGGGGCACTCAGGCATACTTC. Translation: CASSYSPAGGTQAYF.

The sample holds a few counts of this clonotype. The chain is built from TRBV6-5 and TRBJ2-7; TRBD1 might be the D (5 bases). The CDR3 totals 14 residues. In germline, CDR1 is MNHEY, CDR2 SVGAGI. Trimming took 0 bases from V and 6 from J, leaving 12 bases between them. The CDR3 is CASSYSWTNGEQYF. As DNA, the CDR3 is TGTGCCAGCAGTTACTCTTGGACAAATGGCGAGCAGTACTTC.

This clonotype is categorized as medium-sized. The chain carries TRBV19 and TRBJ2-6, with D perhaps given as TRBD1 or TRBD2 (5 bases each). Trimming removed 6 bases at V and 0 bases at J, with 9 bases between. Germline loops: CDR1 LNHDA, CDR2 SQIVND (reference sequence). The CDR3 has 15 residues. The CDR3 is CASSGTHSGANVLTF. Written as DNA, the CDR3 is TGTGCCAGTAGCGGGACCCACTCTGGGGCCAACGTCCTGACTTTC. Supplemented by reference TRBV19 and TRBJ2-6, the full variable domain reads DGGITQSPKYLFRKEGQNVTLSCEQNLNHDAMYWYRQDPGQGLRLIYYSQIVNDFQKGDIAEGYSVSREKKESFPLTVTSAQKNPTAFYLCASSGTHSGANVLTFGAGSRLTVL.

This rearrangement joins TRBV30 to TRBJ2-3; 11 nucleotides line up with TRBD2. Germline CDR1 reads GTSNPN; CDR2 reads SVGIG (reference sequence). This CDR3 contains 16 residues. V lost 4 bases to trimming and J lost 0 bases; unmatched junction nucleotides: 6. The CDR3 loop reads CAWTSASGGSTDTQYF. DNA for the CDR3: TGTGCCTGGACATCGGCTAGCGGGGGGAGCACAGATACGCAGTATTTT.

Note on this clonotype: Sequence at one end of the junction differs from germline and may be a read error. This chain joins TRBV12-3 or TRBV12-4 and TRBJ2-3; perhaps TRBD1 as D (5 bases). The CDR3 consists of 16 residues. The CDR3 sequence: CVSSIPWGTDTDTQYF. In DNA, the CDR3 is TGTGTCAGCAGCATACCATGGGGCACCGACACAGATACGCAGTATTTT.

This clonotype is labeled medium-sized. The V and J genes are TRBV19 and TRBJ2-1; TRBD1 matches 12 bases. Unmatched junction bases numbered 12, after V lost 3 bases and J lost 6 bases. CDR1 is LNHDA, CDR2 SQIVND, per germline (reference sequence). The CDR3 covers 18 residues. CDR3: CASSISVRGTGGSNEQFF. The CDR3 region has the DNA TGTGCCAGTAGTATCTCGGTCCGCGGGACAGGGGGCTCCAATGAGCAGTTCTTC. Complete variable domain (other parts from reference TRBV19 and TRBJ2-1): DGGITQSPKYLFRKEGQNVTLSCEQNLNHDAMYWYRQDPGQGLRLIYYSQIVNDFQKGDIAEGYSVSREKKESFPLTVTSAQKNPTAFYLCASSISVRGTGGSNEQFFGPGTRLTVL.

This clonotype was counted only a few times. V gene TRBV7-9 combines with J gene TRBJ1-3, with TRBD1 as a possible D gene (6 bases). Per the germline V gene, CDR1 is SEHNR and CDR2 is FQNEAQ (reference sequence). The V end lost 5 bases, the J end lost 2 bases, and 10 bases lay between the germline ends. The CDR3 is 14 amino acids. CDR3 coding DNA: TGTGCCAGCAGCCCACAGGGAACTGGAAACACCATATATTTT. This encodes CASSPQGTGNTIYF. The variable domain in full, with the rest retrieved from reference TRBV7-9 and TRBJ1-3, is DTGVSQNPRHKITKRGQNVTFRCDPISEHNRLYWYRQTLGQGPEFLTYFQNEAQLEKSRLLSDRFSAERPKGSFSTLEIQRTEQGDSAMYLCASSPQGTGNTIYFGEGSWLTVV.

The chain joins TRBV11-2 to TRBJ2-4, with 7 bases matching TRBD1. Germline values: CDR1 SGHAT, CDR2 FQNNGV. The CDR3 extends over 14 amino acids. V lost 10 bases and J lost 7; bases outside the gene matches: 13. CDR3 residues: CATRVPTGINIQYF. DNA for the CDR3: TGTGCCACCCGGGTGCCGACAGGGATCAACATTCAGTACTTC.

This clonotype was counted a few times. The chain has TRBV14 and TRBJ2-5; TRBD2 aligns across 10 bases. After removal of 0 bases from V and 4 bases from J, the junction contained 5 bases not matched to a gene. Germline loops: CDR1 SGHDN, CDR2 FVKESK. The CDR3 contains 16 residues. CDR3 sequence (DNA): TGTGCCAGCAGCCAAGATCTAGCGGGGGTGAGAGAGACCCAGTACTTC. Its protein is CASSQDLAGVRETQYF.

V usage is TRBV20-1 and J usage is TRBJ2-6; D may be TRBD1 or TRBD2 (6 bases each). V was cut by 0 bases and J by 4 bases, with 10 bases left in between. Per germline, CDR1 DFQATT and CDR2 SNEGSKA (reference sequence). This CDR3 has 15 residues. The CDR3 loop reads CSARDTGAGANVLTF. CDR3 DNA: TGCAGTGCTAGAGATACGGGGGCCGGGGCCAACGTCCTGACTTTC.

The rearrangement links TRBV20-1 to TRBJ2-2, with TRBD1 matching over 8 bases. The germline V gene encodes CDR1 DFQATT and CDR2 SNEGSKA (reference sequence). J was trimmed by 5 bases and V by 6 bases; bases with no gene match: 5. The CDR3 totals 13 residues. The CDR3 spells CSARGTGTGELFF. CDR3 nucleotide sequence: TGCAGTGCCCGTGGGACAGGAACCGGGGAGCTGTTTTTT.

The V gene is TRBV18, the J gene TRBJ1-1; a possible D gene is TRBD1 (6 bases). V was trimmed by 3 bases and J by 8 bases, leaving 10 bases between them. In germline, CDR1 is KGHSH, CDR2 LQKENI. This CDR3 contains 12 residues. In nucleotides, the CDR3 is TGTGCCAGCTCACCTTACACAGGGGAAGCTTTCTTT. This translates into CASSPYTGEAFF.

This chain connects TRBV15 to TRBJ1-2; D uncertain. V lost 1 base and J 7 bases, leaving 22 bases between the germline ends. The CDR3 extends over 17 amino acids. Germline values: CDR1 LNHNV, CDR2 YYDKDF (reference sequence). As DNA, the CDR3 is TGTGCCACCAGCAGAGGGCCAGCGGCCGTTAGTTCATCTGGCTACACCTTC. Protein: CATSRGPAAVSSSGYTF.

This clonotype has only one observation. The V call is TRBV6-5, the J call TRBJ2-5; 16 bases are shared with TRBD2. V shed 6 bases and J 5 bases; nucleotides not matched to a gene: 6. The CDR3 spans 16 residues. CDR1 and CDR2 (germline): MNHEY, SVGAGI. The CDR3 loop reads CASRGTSGGARETQYF. As DNA, the CDR3 is TGTGCCAGCAGGGGGACTAGCGGGGGGGCGCGGGAGACCCAGTACTTC.

The CDR3 bases are TGTGCCAGCAGCTCCCCTTGGGGCAGTCTGGATGGCTACACCTTC. Translated, it gives CASSSPWGSLDGYTF. The chain couples TRBV27 to TRBJ1-2, with a tentative D call TRBD1 (5 bases). CDR3 length equals 15 residues. Germline V lookup: CDR1 MNHEY, CDR2 SMNVEV (reference sequence). V dropped 6 bases and J dropped 6 bases, with 20 bases sitting between them.

Sample share makes this clonotype medium-sized. This chain links TRBV12-3 or TRBV12-4 with TRBJ1-2; 7 positions match TRBD1. The V segment lost 2 bases and the J segment 3 bases; nucleotides outside the gene matches: 6. This CDR3 spans 15 amino acids. This CDR3 reads CASSLTRQGHYGYTF. DNA of the CDR3: TGTGCCAGCAGTTTAACCAGACAGGGACACTATGGCTACACCTTC.

This chain links TRBV5-5 with TRBJ2-1, with 9 bases that match TRBD1. J lost 5 bases, V lost 4 bases, and 7 bases had no gene match. Per the germline V gene, CDR1 is SGHKS and CDR2 is YYEKEE (reference sequence). CDR3 length: 15 amino acids. The CDR3 protein is CASSPGTGKNNEQFF. CDR3 nucleotides: TGTGCCAGCAGCCCCGGGACAGGGAAAAACAATGAGCAGTTCTTC.

This clonotype was counted between two and nine times. V usage is TRBV6-2 or TRBV6-3 and J usage is TRBJ2-5; either TRBD1 or TRBD2 may supply D (5 bases each). Between the trimmed V and J ends, which lost 8 bases and 7 bases, there was a span of 14 bases. The CDR3 loop spans 12 amino acids. Germline CDR1 and CDR2: MNHEY and SVGEGT. The DNA for the CDR3 is TGTGCCAGCCGGTTGGGGGTGGGGACCCAGTACTTC. Its translation: CASRLGVGTQYF.